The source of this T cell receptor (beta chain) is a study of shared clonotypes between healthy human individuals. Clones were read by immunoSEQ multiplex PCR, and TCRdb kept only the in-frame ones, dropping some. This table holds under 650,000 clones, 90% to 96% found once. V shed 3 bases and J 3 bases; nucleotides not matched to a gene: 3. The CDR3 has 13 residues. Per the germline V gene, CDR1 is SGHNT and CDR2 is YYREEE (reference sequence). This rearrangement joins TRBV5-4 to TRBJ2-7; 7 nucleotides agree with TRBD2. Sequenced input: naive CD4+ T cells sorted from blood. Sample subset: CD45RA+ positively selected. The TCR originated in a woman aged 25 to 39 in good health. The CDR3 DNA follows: TGTGCCAGCAGCTCCGGGACTAACTACGAGCAGTACTTC. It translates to CASSSGTNYEQYF. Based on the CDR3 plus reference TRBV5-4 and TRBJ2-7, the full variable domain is ETGVTQSPTHLIKTRGQQVTLRCSSQSGHNTVSWYQQALGQGPQFIFQYYREEENGRGNFPPRFSGLQFPNYSSELNVNALELDDSALYLCASSSGTNYEQYFGPGTRLTVT.